This is a list of T cell receptor beta chains from one sample in a study of graft-versus-host responses after intestinal transplantation. Their antigens remain unidentified. Using immunoSEQ multiplex PCR, the repertoire was profiled, and TCRdb retains in-frame clones only, with some absent. The table records 90,000 to 95,000 clones, around 93% of them present only once. The sequenced sample was unstimulated CD8+ T cells sorted from spleen or lymph node cells, obtained before intestinal transplant. All receptors come from a human donor who received an intestinal transplant. The CDR3 runs from the conserved cysteine through the conserved F or W. Fields, in order: clone size, V gene, J gene, CDR3 protein. Clone size, where shown, is once, few, many, or a class for clones that have expanded.

>-|TRBV4-1|TRBJ1-1
CASSHGGYTEAFF
>few|TRBV7-9|TRBJ2-7
CASSQRLASSYEQYF
>-|TRBV29-1|TRBJ1-1
CSGGQGEAFF
>-|TRBV6-5|TRBJ2-5
CASSYELRQETQYF
>once|TRBV27|TRBJ1-2
CASSLGAGGYGYTF
>-|TRBV7-3|TRBJ2-1
CASSLGLRGDNEQFF
>-|TRBV12-5|TRBJ2-3
CASGPRESPDTQYF
>-|TRBV14|TRBJ2-5
CASSQVEGEETQYF
>-|TRBV9|TRBJ2-1
CASSVETSSYNEQFF
>-|TRBV13|TRBJ1-3
CASSVQSGFAGNTIYF
>-|TRBV6-7|TRBJ1-2
CASSLYFQGNYGYTF
>-|TRBV10-3|TRBJ2-5
CAISESDSQETQYF
>-|TRBV21-1|TRBJ1-1
CASSKEARQGSMNTEAFF
>few|TRBV6-1|TRBJ1-4
CASSDPGTGPTNEKLFF
>-|TRBV19|TRBJ2-4
CASSMWTPPTIQYF
>-|TRBV9|TRBJ2-7
CASSSAGSSYEQYF
>once|TRBV7-7|TRBJ1-1
CASSFSEGSARDTEAFF
>once|TRBV4-2|TRBJ2-1
CASSQPVAGQYNEQFF
>-|TRBV4-3|TRBJ1-2
CASSQDRGVANYGYTF
>-|TRBV30|TRBJ2-5
CAWSRLASTQETQYF
>-|TRBV29-1|TRBJ1-2
CSVEDSGAYGYTF
>few|TRBV6-1|TRBJ2-1
CASSDPGQGATGSEQFF
>-|TRBV19|TRBJ2-1
CASSLATSSYNEQFF
>-|TRBV5-6|TRBJ2-3
CASSLAVDTQYF
>few|TRBV5-6|TRBJ1-1
CASSLGSRASEAFF
>-|TRBV2|TRBJ2-1
CASSAPQVSDEQFF
>-|TRBV5-8|TRBJ2-5
CATRSSGGVETQYF
>-|TRBV30|TRBJ1-2
CAWSPDYGQGNDYGYTF
>-|TRBV7-2|TRBJ2-1
CASSLEASGRYNEQFF
>-|TRBV4-1|TRBJ2-7
CASSQDGSYEQYF
>-|TRBV6-4|TRBJ2-2
CASSRGNTGELFF
>once|TRBV11-2|TRBJ1-1
CASSLVRLGQGAEAFF
>-|TRBV4-1|TRBJ2-1
CASSQVTSGYEQFF
>-|TRBV19|TRBJ1-5
CASSNGLGVNQPQHF
>-|TRBV10-1|TRBJ2-1
CASSDRAGSYNEQFF
>-|TRBV10-3|TRBJ2-7
CAISPGQESSYEQYF
>-|TRBV4-1|TRBJ2-7
CASSQQPGQGLYEQYF
>-|TRBV19|TRBJ1-1
CASTSTPTPNTEAFF
>-|TRBV2|TRBJ2-7
CAGGRLHEQYF
>once|TRBV4-1|TRBJ1-6
CASSPQDSSFPPLHF
>-|TRBV18|TRBJ2-5
CASSPEDWTGGLGTQYF
>-|TRBV4-1|TRBJ2-1
CASSPSSRDYYNEQFF
>-|TRBV7-2|TRBJ2-5
CASSFQAGKQETQYF
>-|TRBV19|-
CASSPGQTYEQYF
>-|TRBV14|TRBJ2-7
CASSQSSLGQNEQYF
>-|TRBV5-1|TRBJ2-7
CASSLVGTSGGRWHEQYF
>-|TRBV6-1|TRBJ1-2
CASSVADGQGYFYGYTF
>-|TRBV6-6|TRBJ2-7
CASTKEGGPSEQYF
>-|TRBV7-9|TRBJ1-1
CASSQTGTTEAFF
>-|TRBV9|TRBJ2-5
CASSGEGTPQETQYF
>-|TRBV15|TRBJ2-5
CATSRVRTAYQETQYF
>-|TRBV5-1|TRBJ1-1
CASSFGDRESMNTEAFF
>-|TRBV5-1|TRBJ1-2
CASSLPEDRKHGYTF
>-|TRBV4-1|TRBJ2-7
CASSQGVGREGEQYF
>-|TRBV6-1|TRBJ1-1
CASSVKTENTEAFF
>-|TRBV4-3|TRBJ2-1
CASSPDSGLSSYNEQFF
>-|TRBV11-2|TRBJ1-6
CASSFNGGTNSPLHF
>-|TRBV19|TRBJ1-2
CASKRQGHGYTF
>-|TRBV4-3|TRBJ2-7
CASSQNTGTGNEQYF